This record looks at one T cell receptor (beta chain) sequence and its context. Its antigen specificity is not known. Base qualities are not recorded, but no much larger clone differs from it by a single base. These data are taken from a study of shared clonotypes between healthy human individuals (dated by TCRdb to the early 2020s). Background on the whole study: The cohort comprised a couple of women and a few men aged 18 to 49 years. For each donor, CD4 naive and CD4 memory were each run on three plates, CD8 naive on two plates, and CD8 memory on one plate. To estimate repertoire size and how much clonotypes are shared between individuals, the study performed deep sequencing of blood TCR repertoires from a few healthy adults. Different laboratories and diverse techniques were used to prepare libraries and sequence TCR repertoires, to increase sequencing depth and limit assay-specific biases. Leukapheresis yielded between about 0.85 and 9.5 billion PBMCs per donor.

TCR CDR3 regions were amplified from genomic DNA by multiplex PCR using the deep immunoSEQ assay. Extracted genomic DNA from each cell subset was distributed evenly across all wells of several immunoSEQ 96-well plates, and each plate was treated as a replicate. For sorted subsets, 150 to 200 ng genomic DNA, equal to about 30,000 T cell genomes, was loaded into each replicate PCR. The purified libraries were quantified using a Qubit 3.0 fluorometer, sized with a Bioanalyzer 2100, and then quantified again using the KAPA Library Quantification kit. Each immunoSEQ 96-well plate was sequenced on its own single-read 150-cycle Illumina NextSeq 550 flow cell. In the source study's methods: Because only junctional sequences without quality scores were contained in the immunoSEQ output, filtering matching that applied to full-length reads could not be performed. To assign V/J genes and CDR3, sequences were annotated against IMGT germline references using PyIR, a Python wrapper for IgBLAST v1.9. Any read was removed if the V/J assignment was weak (E-value above 1e-6), the CDR3 was missing, or the read contained stop codons, out-of-frame junctions, or ambiguous translated residues. V3J clonotypes were defined as sequences sharing the same inferred V gene, J gene, and CDR3 amino acid sequence. To compute the percentage overlap between repertoires, the number of shared unique clonotypes was divided by the size of the smaller repertoire. Richness of each repertoire was evaluated using RTK rarefaction, the Chao1 estimator, and Recon v2.1 estimates of unobserved clonotypes. OLGA was used to compute generation probabilities for all TCRbeta clonotypes that the gDNA method yielded from a handful of donors. Drawn from immuneACCESS, this table holds only the in-frame rearrangements with V and J called that TCRdb kept. Clones are partly lost; checked studies trace under half to an unresolved V gene and leave the rest unexplained. V and J calls and clone size are those listed in that table; D and trimming were worked out from the DNA. For this sample there are 2 million or so clones; approximately 95% appear just once. Of the sample, 0.13% falls within the top ten clones.

The donors were healthy, HIV-negative adults with no recently reported acute infections or vaccinations. Every donor was a Caucasian adult residing in Nashville, Tennessee, USA. CD4+ T cells were enriched through magnetic negative selection, after which naive cells were positively selected on CD45RA and the remaining negative fraction served as the memory subset. Blood was obtained by leukapheresis, after which PBMCs were separated by Ficoll-Histopaque density gradient centrifugation and cryopreserved in liquid nitrogen vapor phase. Analytical flow cytometry was used to check the purity and quantity of every magnetically sorted T cell population. From each sorted fraction, genomic DNA was isolated and quantified by UV absorbance on a Nanodrop 2000c. CDR3 length: 16 amino acids, cysteine to phenylalanine. Only the CDR3 region is kept as DNA, spanning 48 bases read in frame from base 1. V was cut back by 1 base and J by 5 bases, leaving a gap of 14 bases between them. Looking up the germline V gene yields CDR1 SNHLY and CDR2 FYNNEI.

The paper's findings and limits, for the study overall: Incomplete sequencing was indicated by rarefaction of sorted-subset datasets, despite the large sequencing depth. The small number of donors limited the genetic and exposure-history diversity represented. Naive subsets generally had larger estimated clonotype richness than memory subsets. Compared with non-shared clonotypes, clonotypes shared by all four sorted-subset donors had higher generation probabilities. Only blood was sampled, and tissue TCR repertoires likely differ from those in blood. Across four donors, approximately 5% of naive CD4, around 3.5% of naive CD8, about 2.3% of memory CD4, and 0.4% to 0.45% of memory CD8 clonotypes were shared. Based on pairwise subsampling, the degree of clonotype sharing among donors was expected to be affected by sequencing depth.

Sequencing was done on a sample of naive CD4+ T cells sorted from blood. The cell subset or site label of this sample denotes: CD45RA+ positively selected. Recombination connected TRBV2 to TRBJ1-4, with TRBD1 as a weak D call on 5 bases. The receptor's source is a man aged 18 to 29 in good health. The DNA sequence reads TGTGCCAGCAGTGAAGTCAGACTTGGGGGGAATGAAAAACTGTTTTTT. This codes for CASSEVRLGGNEKLFF.